The 29 T cell receptor beta chains given below trace back to one sample, sequenced in a study of T cell repertoires in cytomegalovirus infection. TCRdb independently ran MiXCR on the reads; one entry per CDR3 protein. The sample lists about 210,000 distinct CDR3 sequences; about 7% were seen once. Sequencing was carried out using PBMCs. Source of these receptors: a human donor in good health (CMV status not recorded). Some clones in this sample may be carry-over from other donors' samples.

This clonotype was counted ten times or more. The CDR3 reads CASSPVYQETQYF. The CDR3 coding sequence is TGTGCCAGCAGCCCTGTCTATCAAGAGACCCAGTACTTC. This chain joins TRBV6-1 and TRBJ2-5; D unclear. The germline V gene encodes CDR1 MNHNS and CDR2 SASEGT. The CDR3 has 13 amino acids. V lost 6 bases and J lost 2, with 10 bases in between.

This clonotype was counted many times. The chain joins TRBV11-2 to TRBJ1-5; D is perhaps TRBD1 (5 bases). V was shortened by 5 bases and J by 5 bases, with 10 bases between the two germline ends. This CDR3 contains 13 residues. Germline V CDR1 and CDR2: SGHAT, FQNNGV. CDR3 residues: CASSLGHDQPQHF. The CDR3 DNA reads as TGTGCCAGCAGCCTAGGACACGATCAGCCCCAGCATTTT.

Ten or more counts support this clonotype. This chain uses TRBV10-3 with TRBJ2-7; D gene ambiguous. In germline, CDR1 is ENHRY, CDR2 SYGVKD. The CDR3 length is 12 residues. V lost 6 bases and J 0 bases, leaving 6 bases between the germline ends. The CDR3 reads CAIRDDSYEQYF. CDR3 DNA: TGTGCCATCAGGGACGACTCCTACGAGCAGTACTTC.

This clonotype was counted ten times or more. One end of the junction is discordant with germline, which a read error may explain. The V call is TRBV7-2, the J call TRBJ2-4, with D perhaps assigned TRBD1 or TRBD2 (5 bases each). The CDR3 totals 12 residues. In germline, CDR1 is SGHTA, CDR2 FQGNSA. CDR3 in amino acids: CASSGYGDLRHF. The CDR3 nucleotides are TGTGCCAGCAGCGGGTATGGGGACCTCAGGCACTTC.

The chain employs TRBV9 and TRBJ2-2, with 9 bases identical to TRBD2. J lost 6 bases, V lost 4 bases, and 7 bases had no gene match. CDR3 length: 15 amino acids. The germline V gene encodes CDR1 SGDLS and CDR2 YYNGEE. The CDR3 coding sequence is TGTGCCAGCAGCCGGCAGCGGGGGGACGCCGGGGAGCTGTTTTTT. Protein sequence: CASSRQRGDAGELFF.

This clonotype was found a few times. The V call is TRBV6-2 or TRBV6-3, the J call TRBJ1-1, with unresolved D. The CDR3 is made up of 15 amino acids. Germline V gene data show CDR1 as MNHEY and CDR2 as SVGEGT. V was cut by 6 bases and J by 0 bases, with 14 bases left in between. CDR3 in DNA: TGTGCCAGCAGGGCCCCGGCACAGCTGAACACTGAAGCTTTCTTT. Translating it yields CASRAPAQLNTEAFF.

This clonotype has a count of ten or more. The rearrangement links TRBV7-2 to TRBJ2-3; D gene uncertain. The germline CDR1 and CDR2 sequences are SGHTA and FQGNSA. This CDR3 region has 16 residues. Deletions cut 0 bases from V and 2 bases from J, with 12 bases between. The CDR3 coding sequence is TGTGCCAGCAGCTTAGCGTCGGAGCTAAACACAGATACGCAGTATTTT. It is translated as CASSLASELNTDTQYF.

This clonotype was detected many times. The chain joins TRBV6-6 to TRBJ2-3; 7 bases align to TRBD2. V lost 4 bases to trimming and J lost 2 bases; unmatched junction nucleotides: 9. The length of the CDR3 is 16 residues. Germline loops: CDR1 MNHNY, CDR2 SVGAGI (reference sequence). The CDR3 DNA follows: TGTGCCAGCAGTTTCGGGACTAAAACTTCCACAGATACGCAGTATTTT. This gives the protein CASSFGTKTSTDTQYF.

This clonotype has ten or more counts. CDR3 nucleotides: TGTGCCAGCAGTGGGACAGAATACAATGAGCAGTTCTTC. It encodes CASSGTEYNEQFF. The chain employs TRBV7-9 and TRBJ2-1; 7 nucleotides agree with TRBD1. V shed 6 bases, J shed 4 bases, and the junction held 3 bases outside the gene matches. The CDR3 has 13 residues. From germline, CDR1 is SEHNR and CDR2 FQNEAQ (reference sequence).

This clonotype was counted at least ten times. The gene calls are TRBV5-6 and TRBJ2-2, with D uncertain. Trimming cost V 0 bases and J 2 bases, with 11 bases left between them. The germline gives CDR1 SGHDT, CDR2 YYEEEE. The CDR3 extends over 16 amino acids. The CDR3 here is CASSLAMAPNTGELFF. The CDR3 DNA is TGTGCCAGCAGCTTGGCAATGGCTCCCAACACCGGGGAGCTGTTTTTT.

This clonotype was seen ten or more times. The rearrangement uses TRBV5-5 and TRBJ2-2; D unclear. The CDR3 loop spans 13 amino acids. The germline gives CDR1 SGHKS, CDR2 YYEKEE (reference sequence). Trimming took 3 bases from V and 5 from J, leaving 8 bases between them. The CDR3 region is CASSSGLTGELFF. The CDR3 nucleotides read TGTGCCAGCAGCTCCGGATTAACCGGGGAGCTGTTTTTT.

The chain has TRBV30 and TRBJ2-7, with D possibly matching TRBD1 (6 bases). The CDR3 contains 12 residues. The germline CDR1 and CDR2 sequences are GTSNPN and SVGIG (reference sequence). V was trimmed by 3 bases and J by 3 bases, leaving 9 bases between them. The CDR3 sequence is CAWRQGNYEQYF. The CDR3 DNA follows: TGTGCCTGGAGACAGGGAAACTACGAGCAGTACTTC. Full variable domain (remainder filled in from reference TRBV30 and TRBJ2-7): SQTIHQWPATLVQPVGSPLSLECTVEGTSNPNLYWYRQAAGRGLQLLFYSVGIGQISSEVPQNLSASRPQDRQFILSSKKLLLSDSGFYLCAWRQGNYEQYFGPGTRLTVT.

Turning to this clonotype: The junction departs from germline at one end; a sequencing error may be responsible. V gene TRBV12-3 or TRBV12-4 combines with J gene TRBJ1-1; D remains ambiguous. This CDR3 is 13 amino acids long. In DNA, the CDR3 is TGTGTCAGCAGCCTAGTCCCGAACACTGAAGCTTTCTTT. Amino acid sequence: CVSSLVPNTEAFF.

The sample holds a few counts of this clonotype. The V and J genes are TRBV6-2 or TRBV6-3 and TRBJ1-1; tentatively, D is TRBD1 (6 bases). Germline CDR1 is MNHEY and CDR2 is SVGEGT. V was trimmed by 6 bases and J by 3 bases, leaving 14 bases between them. The CDR3 sequence is 14 residues long. CDR3 nucleotide sequence: TGTGCCAGCAGGACAGGCGGACCTTACACTGAAGCTTTCTTT. This gives the protein CASRTGGPYTEAFF.

This clonotype was seen repeatedly, ten times or more. This rearrangement joins TRBV4-1 to TRBJ2-5; 8 bases are shared with TRBD1. This CDR3 region has 17 residues. Germline V lookup: CDR1 MGHRA, CDR2 YSYEKL. J was trimmed by 3 bases and V by 0 bases; bases with no gene match: 9. The CDR3 region is CASSQESQGARKETQYF. In DNA, the CDR3 is TGCGCCAGCAGCCAAGAGAGTCAGGGGGCGAGAAAAGAGACCCAGTACTTC.

This clonotype was seen many times. This chain connects TRBV12-3 or TRBV12-4 to TRBJ1-1; TRBD1 might be the D (5 bases). The V end was cut by 8 bases, the J end by 1 base, with 26 bases between. The CDR3 is made up of 18 amino acids. CDR3 in amino acids: CASGRPGAQYQPNTEAFF. The CDR3 coding sequence is TGTGCCAGCGGTCGGCCCGGGGCCCAATACCAGCCGAACACTGAAGCTTTCTTT.

This clonotype was counted at least ten times. The chain is built from TRBV14 and TRBJ1-1; TRBD1 aligns across 9 bases. Trimming at V came to 4 bases and at J to 5 bases, leaving 8 bases not matched to a gene. The germline CDR1 and CDR2 sequences are SGHDN and FVKESK. The CDR3 sequence is 15 residues long. This chain's CDR3 is CASSPPTGGVTEAFF. The CDR3, as DNA: TGTGCCAGCAGCCCCCCGACAGGGGGAGTGACTGAAGCTTTCTTT.

The gene calls are TRBV6-2 or TRBV6-3 and TRBJ1-5, with D perhaps TRBD1 (5 bases). The CDR3 is 13 amino acids. Germline V lookup: CDR1 MNHEY, CDR2 SVGEGT. Trimming took off 8 bases at V and 2 bases at J, with 10 bases between the two ends. The DNA for the CDR3 is TGTGCCAGCGCCACAGGAGGCAATCAGCCCCAGCATTTT. The encoded protein is CASATGGNQPQHF.

In its sample, this clonotype was seen many times. The V and J genes are TRBV28 and TRBJ2-3; D not resolved. CDR3 length: 12 amino acids. The germline V and J ends were trimmed by 5 bases and 4 bases, with 7 bases remaining between them. Germline CDR1 is MDHEN and CDR2 is SYDVKM. The CDR3 here is CASSPTSDTQYF. Here the CDR3 DNA reads TGTGCCAGCAGTCCTACGTCAGATACGCAGTATTTT.

This clonotype was detected many times. The chain links TRBV6-4 to TRBJ1-6, with D maybe TRBD1 (6 bases). Germline CDR1 is MRHNA and CDR2 is SNTAGT. This CDR3 is 14 amino acids long. The V end was cut by 6 bases, the J end by 5 bases, with 11 bases between. CDR3 loop: CASSRTENNSPLHF. CDR3 sequence (DNA): TGTGCCAGCAGCCGGACAGAAAATAATTCACCCCTCCACTTT.

As regards this clonotype: This may arise from a read error, as a much more abundant clone is one base away. The chain recombines TRBV29-1 with TRBJ2-5; 7 bases are a match to TRBD2. Germline V CDR1 and CDR2: SQVTM, ANQGSEA. The CDR3 totals 13 residues. Trimming cost V 5 bases and J 3 bases; bases outside gene matches: 6. CDR3 coding DNA: TGCAGCGTTTCTCTCGCGGGGGAAGAGACCCAGTACTTC. Translation: CSVSLAGEETQYF.

The table lists this clonotype with many counts. The rearrangement joins TRBV6-1 to TRBJ1-6, with no clear D. Per germline, CDR1 MNHNS and CDR2 SASEGT. Trimming cost V 5 bases and J 7 bases, with 6 bases left between them. The CDR3 runs to 12 residues. The CDR3: CASSPRNSPLHF. In nucleotides, the CDR3 is TGTGCCAGCAGTCCTAGGAATTCACCCCTCCACTTT.

This clonotype was recorded many times. The chain carries TRBV6-5 and TRBJ2-2; D not resolved. Germline values: CDR1 MNHEY, CDR2 SVGAGI. V lost 1 base to trimming and J lost 0 bases, with 6 bases between them. The CDR3 is 15 residues long. The CDR3 sequence is CASSYWQSNTGELFF. The CDR3 nucleotides read TGTGCCAGCAGTTACTGGCAGTCGAACACCGGGGAGCTGTTTTTT.

The sample holds many counts of this clonotype. The V call is TRBV6-1, the J call TRBJ2-7; 10 bases are a match to TRBD1. V was clipped by 9 bases and J by 7 bases; unmatched bases: 6. The CDR3 length is 12 residues. Germline V gives CDR1 MNHNS, CDR2 SASEGT. The CDR3 nucleotides read TGTGCCAGTAAGGACAGGGGGAGGGAGCAGTACTTC. Translation: CASKDRGREQYF.

The chain uses TRBV29-1 and TRBJ2-6, with D unclear. This CDR3 is 15 amino acids long. Germline loops: CDR1 SQVTM, CDR2 ANQGSEA. Trimming left V 5 bases short and J 0 bases short, with 11 bases between. CDR3 sequence reads: CSVLGAISGANVLTF. The DNA of the CDR3 is TGCAGCGTTCTCGGTGCTATCTCTGGGGCCAACGTCCTGACTTTC.

This clonotype was counted between two and nine times. The chain combines TRBV9 with TRBJ1-2, with unresolved D. With 5 bases removed from V and 3 bases from J, the gap between germline ends came to 17 bases. This CDR3 has 15 residues. CDR1 is SGDLS, CDR2 YYNGEE, per germline. This CDR3 reads CASRELPSADYGYTF. The CDR3 DNA follows: TGTGCCAGCAGGGAGCTCCCATCCGCGGACTATGGCTACACCTTC.

This clonotype was seen many times. The chain joins TRBV13 to TRBJ2-7, with 8 bases fitting TRBD2. J gave up 5 bases and V 2 bases, and 5 bases lay outside the gene matches. Germline V CDR1 and CDR2: PRHDT, FYEKMQ (reference sequence). The CDR3 consists of 14 residues. CDR3 residues: CASSLRGGRDEQYF. For the CDR3, the DNA is TGTGCCAGCAGCTTACGGGGGGGCCGCGACGAGCAGTACTTC.

This clonotype was counted many times. CDR3 bases: TGTGCCACCAGCGTCGCTAGCAGCTACAATGAGCAGTTCTTC. Its protein product is CATSVASSYNEQFF. J is TRBJ2-1 and V is TRBV15; D is perhaps TRBD2 (5 bases). V was cut by 5 bases and J by 3 bases, with 11 bases left in between. Germline CDR1 is LNHNV and CDR2 is YYDKDF (reference sequence). The CDR3 length is 14 residues.

The sample holds many counts of this clonotype. The CDR3 sequence: CASSQRGAEETQYF. DNA for the CDR3: TGTGCCAGCAGCCAACGGGGCGCCGAAGAGACCCAGTACTTC. The genes are TRBV7-2 and TRBJ2-5, with D tentatively TRBD1 or TRBD2 (5 bases each). The CDR3 totals 14 residues. With 5 bases removed from V and 3 bases from J, the gap between germline ends came to 13 bases. Germline V gene lookup returns CDR1 SGHTA and CDR2 FQGNSA.